The TCR beta chain under discussion was sequenced for a study of shared T cell receptors in the human thymus. With 4 bases removed from V and 11 bases from J, the gap between germline ends came to 11 bases. The CDR3 runs 11 residues. Germline V lookup: CDR1 MDHEN, CDR2 SYDVKM. Profiled with immunoSEQ multiplex PCR; TCRdb holds only in-frame clones, not every one. Here the sample spans some 700,000 clones, approximately 85% being singletons. The same data also contributed to another study, on human thymus T cells. That study adds: Both thymic and peripheral blood repertoires showed apparently biased V and J usage. Related research examined unrelated individuals and reported that their thymic repertoires overlapped highly.

This TCR was recovered from a girl under three years old with a congenital heart defect. Source material: thymocytes. The chain couples TRBV28 to TRBJ1-2; D possibly corresponds to TRBD1 (6 bases). The DNA for the CDR3 is TGTGCCAGCAGTTCTCTGGGGGCGTACACCTTC. Protein sequence: CASSSLGAYTF.